This T cell receptor beta chain derives from a study of blood T cell repertoires in COVID-19. Overall study context: The United States, Italy and Spain supplied acute and convalescent COVID-19 samples.

Per the authors' pipeline: Nucleated cell number was recorded as an estimate derived from reference gene primer amplification. TCRdb's table, derived via immunoSEQ multiplex PCR, lists solely in-frame clones and lacks some. V, J and clone size are those of that table, while D and trimming were read from the DNA. The table lists just under 50,000 clones, roughly 84% of them singletons. CDR1 is SGHVS and CDR2 is FNYEAQ in the germline V gene. The V segment lost 0 bases and the J segment 4 bases; nucleotides outside the gene matches: 3. The CDR3 has 15 amino acids. The chain carries TRBV7-6 and TRBJ1-2; 9 bases align to TRBD1. The source material was peripheral blood. The receptor comes from a human donor in a cohort sampled during active COVID-19. In DNA, the CDR3 is TGTGCCAGCAGCTTAGCCACGACAGGGGGCTATGGCTACACCTTC. This translates into CASSLATTGGYGYTF.